This T cell receptor beta chain derives from a study of beta chain features in type 1 diabetes. General study results and limits: Within each of all four CD4+ subsets, Type 1 diabetes patients had TCRB CDR3s that were moderately but significantly shorter.

Each sorted population was over 95% pure. All of the isolated RNA was reverse transcribed, so expressed TCRB transcripts were sequenced. The protocol was immunoSEQ multiplex PCR, while the TCRdb copy is restricted to in-frame clones and leaves out a portion. The data contain over 500,000 clones, roughly a sixth of them singletons. This clone occurred a few times. Its antigen is undetermined. In germline, CDR1 is SGHNT, CDR2 YENEEA. The CDR3 covers 15 residues. The V gene end was trimmed by 4 bases and the J gene end by 2 bases; junction bases not matched to a gene: 3. The sequenced material came from naive CD4+ T cells from blood. This clonotype was sampled from a man between 18 and 35 years old in good health. The rearrangement joins TRBV11-3 to TRBJ2-1; TRBD1 matches 9 bases. The DNA of the CDR3 is TGTGCCAGCAGCTCCCGACAGGGGGCCTACAATGAGCAGTTCTTC. Residues: CASSSRQGAYNEQFF.